This TCR beta chain originates from a study of blood T cell repertoires in COVID-19. Study details: Italy, Spain and the United States were the sources of the convalescent and acute COVID-19 samples. PBMCs, B-cell-depleted T cells, or T cells provided the cDNA or gDNA that made up the material.

Original data processing: For nucleated cells, counts were estimated from reference gene primer amplification. Profiled with immunoSEQ multiplex PCR; TCRdb holds only in-frame clones, not every one. That table is the source of V, J and clone size, and D and trimming were worked out from the DNA. The data hold 130,000 or so clones, with over 80% observed a single time. Trimming pared 0 bases from V and 10 bases from J, leaving 7 bases between. This CDR3 spans 11 amino acids. Germline CDR1 SGHDT, CDR2 YYEEEE. This clonotype originated in a man aged 50-60 years with active COVID-19. The chain recombines TRBV5-6 with TRBJ1-1; D is ambiguous. Input material: peripheral blood. CDR3 residues: CASSLGGRAFF. DNA of the CDR3: TGTGCCAGCAGCTTGGGAGGGAGAGCTTTCTTT.